This passage covers 9 T cell receptor beta chains from one sample sequenced in a study of shared clonotypes between healthy human individuals (dated by TCRdb to about 2020). Libraries were made using the immunoSEQ multiplex PCR assay. Drawn from immuneACCESS, this table holds only the in-frame rearrangements with V and J called that TCRdb kept. Clones are partly lost; checked studies trace under half to an unresolved V gene and leave the rest unexplained. Present in this sample are about 1 million clones, around 75% of which were seen just once. The leading ten clones occupy approximately 1.5% of the sample. Sequencing was done on a sample of memory CD4+ T cells sorted from blood. What the cell subset or site label conveys for this sample: CD45RA-negative fraction. The receptors were sampled from a man aged 18 to 29 in good health.

This sequence joins TRBV5-1 and TRBJ2-1; D is perhaps TRBD1 (7 bases). Germline V gene lookup returns CDR1 SGHRS and CDR2 YFSETQ. Trimming removed 4 bases from V and 5 bases from J, with 19 bases in between. The CDR3 length is 16 residues. Written as DNA, the CDR3 is TGCGCCAGCAGCCGGAGGGCAGGGGGGTCTGACAATGAGCAGTTCTTC. Its protein product is CASSRRAGGSDNEQFF.

The chain carries TRBV9 and TRBJ1-2; the D gene is possibly TRBD1 (5 bases). Germline loops: CDR1 SGDLS, CDR2 YYNGEE. This CDR3 contains 14 residues. Trimming left V 3 bases short and J 3 bases short, with 12 bases between. CDR3 DNA sequence: TGTGCCAGCAGCGGTATCAGGGCCGACTATGGCTACACCTTC. It specifies CASSGIRADYGYTF.

The chain uses TRBV5-1 and TRBJ2-3; 7 bases are shared with TRBD2. Germline V gene sequence: CDR1 SGHRS, CDR2 YFSETQ. This CDR3 spans 15 amino acids. The V segment lost 3 bases and the J segment 2 bases; nucleotides outside the gene matches: 6. CDR3 protein: CASSSAGRNTDTQYF. CDR3 DNA: TGCGCCAGCAGCTCAGCGGGGAGGAACACAGATACGCAGTATTTT.

In DNA, the CDR3 is TGTGCCAGCTCAGAGGGACTAGCGGGACACGGGGAGCTGTTTTTT. Translation gives CASSEGLAGHGELFF. The chain recombines TRBV18 with TRBJ2-2; TRBD2 matches at 13 bases. The CDR3 spans 15 residues. CDR1 is KGHSH, CDR2 LQKENI, per germline. J was trimmed by 7 bases and V by 5 bases; bases with no gene match: 4.

This clone was picked up one time. This rearrangement joins TRBV7-2 to TRBJ2-1, with 7 bases matching TRBD2. The length of the CDR3 is 13 residues. J gave up 7 bases and V 5 bases, and 5 bases lay outside the gene matches. Germline loops: CDR1 SGHTA, CDR2 FQGNSA. The CDR3 sequence: CASSGLGVNEQFF. In DNA, the CDR3 is TGTGCCAGCAGCGGACTAGGCGTGAATGAGCAGTTCTTC.

This chain links TRBV30 with TRBJ2-7; D is perhaps TRBD1 or TRBD2 (5 bases each). The CDR3 has 16 residues. The germline CDR1 and CDR2 sequences are GTSNPN and SVGIG (reference sequence). Trimming took off 2 bases at V and 7 bases at J, with 24 bases between the two ends. CDR3 DNA sequence: TGTGCCTGGAGTCGATTGGGGACCGGGACGTTGAGTGAGCAGTACTTC. The encoded protein is CAWSRLGTGTLSEQYF.

The V call is TRBV6-5, the J call TRBJ1-5; D uncertain. The CDR3 is 13 amino acids. CDR1 is MNHEY and CDR2 is SVGAGI in the germline V gene. Trimming removed 6 bases at V and 0 bases at J, with 6 bases between. This CDR3 is CASRGNSNQPQHF. The CDR3 DNA sequence: TGTGCCAGCAGGGGGAATAGCAATCAGCCCCAGCATTTT.

A single count supports this clone. The chain recombines TRBV5-1 with TRBJ1-4; 9 bases line up with TRBD1. In germline, CDR1 is SGHRS, CDR2 YFSETQ. V trimming: 4 bases; J trimming: 11 bases; junction bases outside the gene matches: 9. This CDR3 is built from 14 residues. DNA of the CDR3: TGCGCCAGCAGCGGGGAGGACAGGGGCGGGAAACTGTTTTTT. Translating it yields CASSGEDRGGKLFF.

The genes are TRBV27 and TRBJ1-2; D possibly corresponds to TRBD1 (5 bases). The germline V and J ends were trimmed by 11 bases and 4 bases, with 20 bases remaining between them. Per the germline V gene, CDR1 is MNHEY and CDR2 is SMNVEV (reference sequence). The CDR3 sequence is 14 residues long. This CDR3 reads CAARGAGPSYGYTF. CDR3 DNA sequence: TGTGCCGCACGAGGGGCAGGGCCTAGCTATGGCTACACCTTC.